What follows are 17 T cell receptor beta chains derived from one specimen sequenced in a study of T cells expressing NK-cell markers. Each CDR3 protein gets one entry in TCRdb, which reprocessed the 5' RACE reads and gives no DNA. The sample table sets out 350,000 to 450,000 distinct CDR3 sequences. Sequencing was carried out using blood T cells: a sorted CD56 or NKG2C T cell subset, CD4+ or CD8+ T cells, or bulk PBMC T cells (not recorded which). Receptors originate from a man aged 18-70 years in good health.

The rearrangement links TRBV5-1 to TRBJ2-7; TCRdb gives TRBD1 as the D gene, but with no DNA this cannot be confirmed. Germline V gene sequence: CDR1 SGHRS, CDR2 YFSETQ. This CDR3 contains 16 residues. CDR3: CASSYGQVDFSYEQYF.

The rearrangement joins TRBV10-3 to TRBJ2-3; TCRdb names TRBD2, which stays unverified in the absence of DNA. CDR1 is ENHRY, CDR2 SYGVKD, per germline. The CDR3 covers 14 residues. The CDR3 sequence is CAISTSGITDTQYF.

This sequence joins TRBV5-1 and TRBJ2-2. Germline values: CDR1 SGHRS, CDR2 YFSETQ. This CDR3 contains 16 residues. The CDR3 sequence: CASSLVLGMGTGELFF.

The CDR3 is CASSLRRGDVYEQYF. This sequence joins TRBV21-1 and TRBJ2-7. TRBV21-1 is a pseudogene locus. This CDR3 contains 15 residues.

This rearrangement joins TRBV27 to TRBJ2-3; TCRdb's D call, TRBD2, is unchecked because there is no DNA. Germline CDR1 is MNHEY and CDR2 is SMNVEV (reference sequence). The CDR3 length is 15 residues. The CDR3 protein is CASSLRARGTDTQYF.

The chain is built from TRBV28 and TRBJ1-1. The germline gives CDR1 MDHEN, CDR2 SYDVKM. The CDR3 length is 13 residues. The CDR3: CASSSRSRTEAFF.

The chain couples TRBV20-1 to TRBJ2-5; as DNA is missing, the TRBD1 call by TCRdb cannot be tested. The V gene's germline CDR1 is DFQATT and CDR2 SNEGSKA (reference sequence). CDR3 length equals 16 residues. Here the CDR3 reads CSANLGRGMVKETQYF.

The rearrangement uses TRBV3-1 and TRBJ2-7; TCRdb's assignment of TRBD2 cannot be checked, as there is no DNA. The CDR3 is made up of 13 amino acids. Looked up from germline, CDR1 is LGHDT and CDR2 is YNNKEL (reference sequence). This CDR3 is CASKASGVVEQYF.

The chain uses TRBV4-1 and TRBJ1-1. Germline assignment: CDR1 MGHRA and CDR2 YSYEKL. The CDR3 has 16 amino acids. CDR3 loop: CASSQARTSGWTEAFF.

J is TRBJ2-3 and V is TRBV19; TCRdb's assignment of TRBD2 cannot be checked, as there is no DNA. The CDR3 consists of 15 residues. The V gene's germline CDR1 is LNHDA and CDR2 SQIVND (reference sequence). CDR3 in amino acids: CASSTGTSGTDTQYF.

The chain couples TRBV5-1 to TRBJ2-1. The CDR3 is made up of 15 amino acids. The germline gives CDR1 SGHRS, CDR2 YFSETQ. Here the CDR3 reads CASSGMQSSYNEQFF.

This sequence joins TRBV7-9 and TRBJ2-1; TCRdb lists TRBD1, though no DNA is available to test this call. The CDR3 spans 15 residues. Germline V gene data show CDR1 as SEHNR and CDR2 as FQNEAQ (reference sequence). Here the CDR3 reads CASSLPGSPANEQFF.

The CDR3 region is CASSRGTVLGEQYF. This chain uses TRBV5-1 with TRBJ2-7; with no DNA, the TCRdb D assignment of TRBD2 cannot be verified. There are 14 residues in the CDR3. Germline V lookup: CDR1 SGHRS, CDR2 YFSETQ. Full variable domain (missing parts from reference TRBV5-1 and TRBJ2-7): KAGVTQTPRYLIKTRGQQVTLSCSPISGHRSVSWYQQTPGQGLQFLFEYFSETQRNKGNFPGRFSGRQFSNSRSEMNVSTLELGDSALYLCASSRGTVLGEQYFGPGTRLTVT.

The chain recombines TRBV11-1 with TRBJ2-5; TCRdb selects TRBD1, and the lack of DNA leaves this call unchecked. This CDR3 spans 15 amino acids. CDR1 is SGHAT and CDR2 is FQDESV in the germline V gene (reference sequence). The CDR3 protein is CASRVAPGIQETQYF.

The chain has TRBV2 and TRBJ1-1; checking the TCRdb D call of TRBD1 is not possible without DNA. The CDR3 is 14 residues long. Germline lookup yields CDR1 SNHLY and CDR2 FYNNEI. The chain's CDR3 is CASRNNRGGTEAFF.

The chain's CDR3 is CSVVVAGAFYEQYF. V gene TRBV29-1 combines with J gene TRBJ2-7; TCRdb outputs TRBD2, but without DNA this stays unchecked. Germline values: CDR1 SQVTM, CDR2 ANQGSEA. The CDR3 is 14 residues long.

The chain uses TRBV14 and TRBJ1-6; TCRdb selects TRBD1, and the lack of DNA leaves this call unchecked. Per germline, CDR1 SGHDN and CDR2 FVKESK. The CDR3 has 14 residues. The CDR3: CASSLGDVKGSLHF. Complete variable domain (other parts from reference TRBV14 and TRBJ1-6): EAGVTQFPSHSVIEKGQTVTLRCDPISGHDNLYWYRRVMGKEIKFLLHFVKESKQDESGMPNNRFLAERTGGTYSTLKVQPAELEDSGVYFCASSLGDVKGSLHFGNGTRLTVT.